The T cell receptor beta chain described here comes from a study of shared clonotypes between healthy human individuals. Findings of the study overall: The sole specimen, blood, was sampled, and tissue repertoires likely differ.

Data came from immunoSEQ multiplex PCR; TCRdb stores just in-frame clones and leaves some out. The sample carries 950,000 to 1,300,000 clones, around 76% recorded once. Between the trimmed V and J ends, which lost 3 bases and 2 bases, there was a span of 10 bases. CDR3 length equals 14 residues. Germline lookup yields CDR1 ENHRY and CDR2 SYGVKD. As for this clone: Its antigen remains unidentified. Other DNA variants within this sample encode the same CDR3.

The rearrangement uses TRBV10-3 and TRBJ1-1; no clear D gene. Sequenced material: memory CD4+ T cells sorted from blood. Indicated subset: CD45RA-negative fraction. This sequence originates from a man between 18 and 35 years old in good health. CDR3 DNA: TGTGCCATCAGTGATCGGACTTTAAACACTGAAGCTTTCTTT. Its translation is CAISDRTLNTEAFF.